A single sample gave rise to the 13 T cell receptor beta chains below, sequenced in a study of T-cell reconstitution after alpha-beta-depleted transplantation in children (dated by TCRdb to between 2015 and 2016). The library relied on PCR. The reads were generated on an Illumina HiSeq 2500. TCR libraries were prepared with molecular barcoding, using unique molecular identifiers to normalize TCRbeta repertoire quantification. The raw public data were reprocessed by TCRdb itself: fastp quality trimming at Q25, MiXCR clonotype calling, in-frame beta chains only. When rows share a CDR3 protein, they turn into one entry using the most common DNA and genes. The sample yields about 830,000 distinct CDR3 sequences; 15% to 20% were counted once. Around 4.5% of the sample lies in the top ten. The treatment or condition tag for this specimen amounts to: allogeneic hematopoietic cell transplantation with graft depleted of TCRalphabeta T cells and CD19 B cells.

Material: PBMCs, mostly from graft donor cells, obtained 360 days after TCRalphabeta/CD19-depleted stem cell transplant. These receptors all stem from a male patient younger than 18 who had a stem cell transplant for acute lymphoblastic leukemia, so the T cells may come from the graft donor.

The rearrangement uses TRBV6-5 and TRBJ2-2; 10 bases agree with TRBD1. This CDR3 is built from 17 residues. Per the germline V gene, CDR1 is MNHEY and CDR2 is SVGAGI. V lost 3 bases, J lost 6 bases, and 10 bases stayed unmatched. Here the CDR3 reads CASSYLGGQGRPGELFF. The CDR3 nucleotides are TGTGCCAGCAGTTATTTGGGGGGACAGGGGAGACCCGGGGAGCTGTTTTTT.

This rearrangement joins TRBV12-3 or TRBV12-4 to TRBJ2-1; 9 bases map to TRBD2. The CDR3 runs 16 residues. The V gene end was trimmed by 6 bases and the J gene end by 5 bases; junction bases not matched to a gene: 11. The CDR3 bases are TGTGCCAGCAGCCTCGGTCTAGCGGGAAGGGACAATGAGCAGTTCTTC. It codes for CASSLGLAGRDNEQFF.

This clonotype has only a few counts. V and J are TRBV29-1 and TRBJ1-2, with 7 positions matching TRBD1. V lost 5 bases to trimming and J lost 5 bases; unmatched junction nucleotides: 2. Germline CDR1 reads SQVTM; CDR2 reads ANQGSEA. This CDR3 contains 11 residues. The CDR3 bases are TGCAGCGTTAGACAGGGATATGGCTACACCTTC. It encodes CSVRQGYGYTF.

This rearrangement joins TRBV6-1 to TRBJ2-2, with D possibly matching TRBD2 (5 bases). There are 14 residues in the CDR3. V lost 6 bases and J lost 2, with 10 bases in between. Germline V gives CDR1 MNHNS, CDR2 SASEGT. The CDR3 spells CASRRTPNTGELFF. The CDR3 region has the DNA TGTGCCAGCAGAAGGACTCCCAACACCGGGGAGCTGTTTTTT.

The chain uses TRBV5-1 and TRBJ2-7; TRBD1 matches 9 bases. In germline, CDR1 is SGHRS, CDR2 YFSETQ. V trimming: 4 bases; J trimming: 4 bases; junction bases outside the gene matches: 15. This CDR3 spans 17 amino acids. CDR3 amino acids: CASSPRSLTGGKYEQYF. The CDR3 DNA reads TGCGCCAGCAGCCCCCGATCCTTGACAGGGGGAAAGTACGAGCAGTACTTC. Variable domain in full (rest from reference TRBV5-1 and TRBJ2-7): KAGVTQTPRYLIKTRGQQVTLSCSPISGHRSVSWYQQTPGQGLQFLFEYFSETQRNKGNFPGRFSGRQFSNSRSEMNVSTLELGDSALYLCASSPRSLTGGKYEQYFGPGTRLTVT.

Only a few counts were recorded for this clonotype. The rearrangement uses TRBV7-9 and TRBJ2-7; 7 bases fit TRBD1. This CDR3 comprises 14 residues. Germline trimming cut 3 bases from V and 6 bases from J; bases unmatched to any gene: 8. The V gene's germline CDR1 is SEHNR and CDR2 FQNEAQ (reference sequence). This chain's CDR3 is CASSLATGYFEQYF. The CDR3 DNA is TGTGCCAGCAGCTTGGCGACAGGGTACTTCGAGCAGTACTTC.

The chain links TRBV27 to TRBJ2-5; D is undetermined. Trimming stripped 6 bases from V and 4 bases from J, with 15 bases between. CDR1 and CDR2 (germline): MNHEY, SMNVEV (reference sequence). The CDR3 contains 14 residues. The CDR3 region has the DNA TGTGCCAGCAGATCTCTATTACGTGGAGAGACCCAGTACTTC. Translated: CASRSLLRGETQYF.

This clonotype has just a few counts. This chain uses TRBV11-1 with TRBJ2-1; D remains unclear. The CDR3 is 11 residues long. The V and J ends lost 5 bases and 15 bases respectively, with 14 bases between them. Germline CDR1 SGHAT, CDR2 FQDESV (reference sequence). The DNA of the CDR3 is TGTGCCAGCAGCCACCAGGAAAGGTGGTTCTTC. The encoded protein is CASSHQERWFF.

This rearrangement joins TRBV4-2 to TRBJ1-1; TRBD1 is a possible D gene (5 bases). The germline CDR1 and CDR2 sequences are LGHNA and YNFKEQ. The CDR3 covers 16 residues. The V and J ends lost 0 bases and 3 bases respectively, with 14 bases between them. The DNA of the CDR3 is TGTGCCAGCAGCCAAGATCTTGGGGGAGAGGACACTGAAGCTTTCTTT. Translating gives CASSQDLGGEDTEAFF.

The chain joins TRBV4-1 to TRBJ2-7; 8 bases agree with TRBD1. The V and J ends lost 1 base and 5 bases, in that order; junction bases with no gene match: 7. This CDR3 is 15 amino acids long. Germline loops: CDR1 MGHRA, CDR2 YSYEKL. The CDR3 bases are TGCGCCAGCAGCCAAGTCGGACAGGGTCCCCACGAGCAGTACTTC. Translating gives CASSQVGQGPHEQYF.

This CDR3 reads CSGIRQGTEAFF. DNA for the CDR3: TGCAGCGGGATCCGACAGGGCACTGAAGCTTTCTTT. V and J are TRBV29-1 and TRBJ1-1, with 7 bases fitting TRBD1. Unmatched junction bases numbered 6, after V lost 7 bases and J lost 4 bases. Germline V lookup: CDR1 SQVTM, CDR2 ANQGSEA. This CDR3 spans 12 amino acids.

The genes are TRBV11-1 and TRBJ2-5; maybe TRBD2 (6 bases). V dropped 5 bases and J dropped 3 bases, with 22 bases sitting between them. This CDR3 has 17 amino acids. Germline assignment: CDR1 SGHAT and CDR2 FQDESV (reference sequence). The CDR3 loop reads CASSEGRPGLSKETQYF. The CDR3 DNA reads TGTGCCAGCAGCGAAGGGAGACCGGGACTCTCGAAAGAGACCCAGTACTTC. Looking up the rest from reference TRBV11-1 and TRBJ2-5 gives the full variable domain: EAEVAQSPRYKITEKSQAVAFWCDPISGHATLYWYRQILGQGPELLVQFQDESVVDDSQLPKDRFSAERLKGVDSTLKIQPAELGDSAMYLCASSEGRPGLSKETQYFGPGTRLLVL.

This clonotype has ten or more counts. DNA for the CDR3: TGTGCCAGCAGAGCGGGCACAGATACGCAGTATTTT. It specifies CASRAGTDTQYF. The chain couples TRBV9 to TRBJ2-3; D may be TRBD2 (5 bases). CDR3 size: 12 residues. V was cut by 5 bases and J by 1 base, with 5 bases left in between. Per the germline V gene, CDR1 is SGDLS and CDR2 is YYNGEE.